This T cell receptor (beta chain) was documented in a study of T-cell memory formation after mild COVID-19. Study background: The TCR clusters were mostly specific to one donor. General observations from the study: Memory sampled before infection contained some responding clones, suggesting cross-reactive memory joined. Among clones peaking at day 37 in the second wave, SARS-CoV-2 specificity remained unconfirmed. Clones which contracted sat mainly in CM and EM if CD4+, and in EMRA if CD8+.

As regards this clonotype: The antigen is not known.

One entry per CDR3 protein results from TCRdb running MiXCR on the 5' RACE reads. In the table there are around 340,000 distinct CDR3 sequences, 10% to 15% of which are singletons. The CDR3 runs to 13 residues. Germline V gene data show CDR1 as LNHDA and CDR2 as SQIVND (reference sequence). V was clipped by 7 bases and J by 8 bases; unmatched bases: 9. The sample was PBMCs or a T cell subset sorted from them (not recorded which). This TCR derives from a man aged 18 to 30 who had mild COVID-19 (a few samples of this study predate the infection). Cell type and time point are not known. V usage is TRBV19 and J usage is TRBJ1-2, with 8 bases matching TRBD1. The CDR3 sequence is CASTTTGEGGYTF. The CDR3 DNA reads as TGTGCCAGTACCACGACAGGGGAAGGGGGCTACACCTTC. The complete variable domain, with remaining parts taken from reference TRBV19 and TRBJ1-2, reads DGGITQSPKYLFRKEGQNVTLSCEQNLNHDAMYWYRQDPGQGLRLIYYSQIVNDFQKGDIAEGYSVSREKKESFPLTVTSAQKNPTAFYLCASTTTGEGGYTFGSGTRLTVV.